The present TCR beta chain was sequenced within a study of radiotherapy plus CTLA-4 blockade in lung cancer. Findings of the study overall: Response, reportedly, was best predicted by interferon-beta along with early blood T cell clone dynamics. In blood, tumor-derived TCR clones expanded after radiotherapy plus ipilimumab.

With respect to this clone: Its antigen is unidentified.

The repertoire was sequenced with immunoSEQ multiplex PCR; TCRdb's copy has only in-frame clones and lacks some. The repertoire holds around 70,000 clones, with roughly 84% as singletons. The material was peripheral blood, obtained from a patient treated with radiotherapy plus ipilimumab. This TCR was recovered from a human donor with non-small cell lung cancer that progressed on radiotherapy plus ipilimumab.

CDR3 DNA: TGTGCCTGGAGTGTAGTTAGTAGCGGGAGTTTCAATGAGCAGTTCTTC. It yields the protein CAWSVVSSGSFNEQFF. The chain combines TRBV30 with TRBJ2-1, with 9 bases aligning to TRBD2. Germline V gene data show CDR1 as GTSNPN and CDR2 as SVGIG (reference sequence). With V trimmed by 0 bases and J by 6 bases, 9 bases remained unmatched. CDR3 length: 16 residues.